Each of the 29 T cell receptor beta chains below was sequenced from the same sample in a study of tumor and adjacent non-tumor tissue in lung cancer. TCRbeta libraries were built with three rounds of nested PCR, modified from ARM-PCR. TCRdb re-called the multiplex PCR reads through MiXCR, storing one row per CDR3 protein. The data contain around 210,000 distinct CDR3 sequences, 71% of them singletons. The template was RNA from unsorted bulk tissue. Specimen: lung tumor tissue. Source of these receptors: a man aged 55 to 70 with non-small cell lung cancer.

This clonotype appeared many times. The chain is built from TRBV20-1 and TRBJ2-7; D remains unclear. Germline CDR1 is DFQATT and CDR2 is SNEGSKA (reference sequence). V lost 3 bases and J 0 bases, leaving 6 bases between the germline ends. This CDR3 has 12 amino acids. The CDR3 region has the DNA TGCAGTGCTAGGCAGAGCTCCTACGAGCAGTACTTC. This gives the protein CSARQSSYEQYF.

As for this clonotype: This could be a read error, since a much larger clone is one nucleotide away. This chain joins TRBV6-2 or TRBV6-3 and TRBJ2-1; TRBD1 matches at 10 bases. From germline, CDR1 is MNHEY and CDR2 SVGEGT. This CDR3 is built from 13 residues. J was trimmed by 6 bases and V by 6 bases; bases with no gene match: 2. The CDR3 spells CASRGQGSNEQFF. In DNA form, the CDR3 reads TGTGCCAGCAGGGGACAGGGGTCCAATGAGCAGTTCTTC.

Regarding this clonotype: The junction departs from the called germline gene at one end, perhaps through a read error. J is TRBJ2-5 and V is TRBV20-1; 8 bases align to TRBD2. Germline V gives CDR1 DFQATT, CDR2 SNEGSKA (reference sequence). CDR3 length: 18 amino acids. The CDR3 nucleotides read TGCAGTGATAGCCCTAGCTTCGTATCCAGCGGGAGCTGGGAGAGCCAGTACTTC. As protein: CSDSPSFVSSGSWESQYF.

About this clonotype: A much larger clone sits a single nucleotide away, making a read error possible. This chain joins TRBV20-1 and TRBJ1-2; no clear D. Germline V gives CDR1 DFQATT, CDR2 SNEGSKA (reference sequence). There are 14 residues in the CDR3. The DNA for the CDR3 is TGCAGTGCTAGAGACTCCCGGACTTCGAATGGCTACGCCTTC. Its protein is CSARDSRTSNGYAF.

Comment on this clonotype: At one of its ends the junction is not consistent with the germline gene, which may arise from a read error. The chain combines TRBV4-1 with TRBJ2-5; D not resolved. This CDR3 is built from 15 residues. CDR1 MGHRA and CDR2 YSYEKL come from the germline V gene. The CDR3 DNA follows: TGCGCCAACAGCCAAGATGGGATCAGGCAAGAGACCCAGTACTTC. Protein: CANSQDGIRQETQYF.

In regard to this clonotype: Because it lacks the conserved phenylalanine or tryptophan at the end, this CDR3 is likely a read error. The chain has TRBV11-2 and TRBJ2-3; perhaps TRBD2 as D (6 bases). The CDR3 has 14 amino acids. The V gene's germline CDR1 is SGHAT and CDR2 FQNNGV. CDR3 nucleotide sequence: TGCGCCAGCAGTCCTCTAGCGAACACAGATACGCAGTATTAT. Protein product: CASSPLANTDTQYY.

The chain has TRBV18 and TRBJ1-2, with D possibly TRBD1 on 5 matching bases. There are 15 residues in the CDR3. The V gene lost 9 bases and the J gene lost 3 bases, with 20 bases spanning the gap. In germline, CDR1 is KGHSH, CDR2 LQKENI. This chain's CDR3 is CASSSIGQGDYGYTF. CDR3 DNA: TGTGCCAGTTCATCGATCGGGCAGGGCGACTATGGCTACACCTTC.

Comments on this clonotype: The conserved final phenylalanine or tryptophan is absent from the CDR3, which likely points to a read error. The genes are TRBV20-1 and TRBJ1-2, with 7 bases that match TRBD1. The CDR3 contains 13 residues. CDR1 is DFQATT, CDR2 SNEGSKA, per germline (reference sequence). In nucleotides, the CDR3 is TGCAGTGCTAGAGATCAGGGGGGATATGGTTACACCCTC. Amino acid sequence: CSARDQGGYGYTL.

V usage is TRBV18 and J usage is TRBJ2-5; D is possibly TRBD1 (5 bases). Germline CDR1 and CDR2: KGHSH and LQKENI. V gave up 5 bases and J gave up 4 bases, with 11 bases separating them. The CDR3 totals 13 residues. CDR3 region: CASSSTERETQYF. The CDR3 bases are TGTGCCAGCTCATCGACAGAACGAGAGACCCAGTACTTC. Together with reference TRBV18 and TRBJ2-5, the CDR3 gives the full variable domain: NAGVMQNPRHLVRRRGQEARLRCSPMKGHSHVYWYRQLPEEGLKFMVYLQKENIIDESGMPKERFSAEFPKEGPSILRIQQVVRGDSAAYFCASSSTERETQYFGPGTRLLVL.

The chain joins TRBV6-5 to TRBJ2-7, with 7 bases lining up with TRBD1. The CDR3 has 12 residues. Unmatched junction bases numbered 2, after V lost 7 bases and J lost 2 bases. CDR1 is MNHEY, CDR2 SVGAGI, per germline. CDR3 bases: TGTGCCAGCAAGGGGGCTACCTACGAGCAGTACTTC. This codes for CASKGATYEQYF.

About this clonotype itself: A much larger clone differs by one base, so this may be a read error. V is TRBV20-1 and J is TRBJ2-5, with D hard to call. CDR1 and CDR2 from the germline V gene are DFQATT and SNEGSKA (reference sequence). This CDR3 is 10 amino acids long. V lost 3 bases and J lost 5, with 4 bases in between. Here the CDR3 DNA reads TGCAGTGCTAGTCCGGAGACCCAGTACTTC. It translates to CSASPETQYF.

On this clonotype: The conserved final phenylalanine or tryptophan is absent from the CDR3, which likely points to a read error. This chain links TRBV6-6 with TRBJ2-7, with 9 bases identical to TRBD2. In germline, CDR1 is MNHNY, CDR2 SVGAGI (reference sequence). This CDR3 has 18 residues. The chain's CDR3 is CASSDIGTSWRHTYDQYS. CDR3 bases: TGTGCCAGCAGTGATATCGGGACTAGCTGGAGGCATACCTACGATCAGTACTCC.

In the case of this clonotype: A read error may explain this, as a much larger clone is one base away. The CDR3 sequence: CASTIVIPAEAFF. The CDR3 DNA reads TGTGCCAGCACCATCGTTATTCCAGCTGAAGCTTTCTTT. This chain connects TRBV6-1 to TRBJ1-1; D gene unclear. V shed 7 bases and J shed 6 bases, with 15 bases lying between them. CDR3 length: 13 residues. Germline V lookup: CDR1 MNHNS, CDR2 SASEGT.

This clonotype appeared a few times. A single base separates this from a much larger clone, so it may be a read error. This chain uses TRBV20-1 with TRBJ2-3, with 9 bases matching TRBD2. Germline-derived CDR1 and CDR2 are DFQATT and SNEGSKA (reference sequence). The V and J ends lost 1 base and 6 bases, in that order; junction bases with no gene match: 8. CDR3 length: 15 residues. The CDR3 DNA reads TGCAGTGCTAGAGGGACTAGCGAGAGAGTTGATACGCAGTATTTT. Amino acid sequence: CSARGTSERVDTQYF.

A note on this clonotype: The junction shows a germline mismatch at one end, possibly a read error. V gene TRBV20-1 combines with J gene TRBJ2-7; either TRBD1 or TRBD2 may fit D (5 bases each). Germline lookup yields CDR1 DFQATT and CDR2 SNEGSKA (reference sequence). The CDR3 covers 13 residues. Here the CDR3 reads CSASSGPTYEQYF. The DNA for the CDR3 is TGTAGTGCTAGCTCGGGACCTACCTACGAGCAGTACTTC.

The V and J genes are TRBV6-5 and TRBJ2-1; 7 nucleotides match TRBD1. Germline trimming cut 2 bases from V and 6 bases from J; bases unmatched to any gene: 4. The CDR3 contains 14 residues. Germline CDR1 is MNHEY and CDR2 is SVGAGI. As DNA, the CDR3 is TGTGCCAGCAGTTACGGGGACAGCTCCAATGAGCAGTTCTTC. Encoded protein: CASSYGDSSNEQFF.

V gene TRBV29-1 combines with J gene TRBJ2-7; D is unresolved. Germline-derived CDR1 and CDR2 are SQVTM and ANQGSEA. Trimming shortened V by 3 bases and J by 0 bases, and 9 bases separated the two germline ends. The CDR3 loop spans 13 amino acids. The CDR3 spells CSVEAVGSYEQYF. CDR3 sequence (DNA): TGCAGCGTTGAGGCAGTGGGCTCCTACGAGCAGTACTTC.

In regard to this clonotype: A read error is possible here, since a much larger clone lies one base away. The CDR3 nucleotides are TGTGCCAGCAGTTACCCCAGGGTTGGGGATACGCAGTATTTT. As protein: CASSYPRVGDTQYF. The chain couples TRBV6-6 to TRBJ2-3, with D tentatively TRBD1 (5 bases). Trimming took 2 bases from V and 6 from J, leaving 12 bases between them. Germline loops: CDR1 MNHNY, CDR2 SVGAGI (reference sequence). The CDR3 covers 14 residues.

The chain couples TRBV12-3 or TRBV12-4 to TRBJ2-5; weak D call: TRBD1 (5 bases). The V gene lost 4 bases and the J gene lost 5 bases, with 11 bases spanning the gap. The CDR3 runs to 13 residues. CDR3 sequence: CASSSRVYETQYF. The DNA of the CDR3 is TGTGCCAGCAGTTCCAGGGTATACGAGACCCAGTACTTC.

Concerning this clonotype: Germline and junction disagree at one end, which may indicate a read error. The chain joins TRBV7-2 to TRBJ2-7; weak D call: TRBD2 (6 bases). CDR1 is SGHTA and CDR2 is FQGNSA in the germline V gene. The CDR3 has 15 amino acids. The CDR3: CASSLYGGDAYEQYF. CDR3 in DNA: TGTGCCAGCAGCTTATACGGCGGGGATGCCTACGAACAGTACTTC.

This clonotype was recorded at least ten times. V is TRBV13 and J is TRBJ2-1; D ambiguous. The CDR3 has 12 residues. From germline, CDR1 is PRHDT and CDR2 FYEKMQ (reference sequence). The ends were cut back, 5 bases at V and 3 bases at J, with 5 bases in the middle. The CDR3 coding sequence is TGTGCCAGCAGCAGGGACTACAATGAGCAGTTCTTC. Amino acids: CASSRDYNEQFF.

As concerns this clonotype: The junction departs from germline at one end; a sequencing error may be responsible. The chain carries TRBV20-1 and TRBJ1-6, with TRBD1 matching over 8 bases. Germline CDR1 and CDR2: DFQATT and SNEGSKA (reference sequence). This CDR3 region has 16 residues. The CDR3 coding sequence is TGCAGTGCTATAATAGACAGGGGCGGATATAATTCACCCCTCCGCTTT. It specifies CSAIIDRGGYNSPLRF.

V usage is TRBV11-2 and J usage is TRBJ1-1; D is unclear. The V end lost 8 bases, the J end lost 5 bases, and 24 bases lay between the germline ends. CDR1 is SGHAT and CDR2 is FQNNGV in the germline V gene. The CDR3 loop spans 16 amino acids. CDR3: CASLRAGSTAKTEAFF. CDR3 in DNA: TGTGCCAGCCTCCGAGCTGGTTCGACCGCGAAGACTGAAGCTTTCTTT.

In the case of this clonotype: The junction shows a germline mismatch at one end, possibly a read error. The V gene is TRBV20-1, the J gene TRBJ2-1; D may be TRBD1 (5 bases). The CDR3 spans 15 residues. Germline CDR1 reads DFQATT; CDR2 reads SNEGSKA (reference sequence). The CDR3 DNA is TGCGGTGCTCGCCAGGGCGTTAGCTCCTACAATGAGCAGTTCTTC. Its protein product is CGARQGVSSYNEQFF.

The chain couples TRBV20-1 to TRBJ1-5; D is uncertain. CDR1 and CDR2 from the germline V gene are DFQATT and SNEGSKA (reference sequence). CDR3 size: 12 residues. Trimming stripped 6 bases from V and 4 bases from J, with 10 bases between. Here the CDR3 reads CSAEDVNQPQHF. CDR3 DNA sequence: TGCAGTGCCGAGGACGTTAATCAGCCCCAGCATTTT.

The chain has TRBV7-8 and TRBJ1-4; D is undetermined. Germline-derived CDR1 and CDR2 are SGHVS and FQNEAQ. This CDR3 has 12 residues. V gave up 0 bases and J gave up 10 bases, with 6 bases separating them. CDR3 sequence (DNA): TGTGCCAGCAGCTTAGCTGGAGGAAAACTGTTTTTT. Translating gives CASSLAGGKLFF.

Remarks on this clonotype: It may be a read error: a sequence one base away is much more abundant. The chain has TRBV29-1 and TRBJ1-1, with D possibly matching TRBD1 (5 bases). The CDR3 length is 13 residues. Germline CDR1 is SQVTM and CDR2 is ANQGSEA. The CDR3, as DNA: TGCAGAGGAACCTATCGCGGGGGTAGGGAAGCTTTCTTT. This encodes CRGTYRGGREAFF.

As to this clonotype: The DNA is omitted, as the CDR3 cannot be located on it reliably, and the CDR3 follows TCRdb's listing. The chain recombines TRBV5-4 with TRBJ1-1. The CDR3 totals 14 residues, both ends included. Germline CDR1 and CDR2: SGHNT and YYREEE (reference sequence). CDR3 in amino acids: CASRVGGGSSETFF.

The chain couples TRBV11-2 to TRBJ2-7, with 8 bases identical to TRBD1. With 1 base clipped from V and 13 bases from J, the junction kept 15 bases outside the gene matches. The CDR3 sequence is 15 residues long. Germline loops: CDR1 SGHAT, CDR2 FQNNGV. The CDR3 coding sequence is TGTGCCAGCAGCTTAGGTTCAGGGGGCGGGCACGAGCTATACTTC. Translated: CASSLGSGGGHELYF.